A single count supports the clone carrying this TCR beta chain. Its antigen is still unknown. The data are from a study of siplizumab effects on memory and regulatory T cells. The wider study: Mixed lymphocyte reactions ran in pairs, with siplizumab at roughly 0.95 ug/mL or without drug. Points from the study as a whole: The authors mapped only a minor fraction of alloreactive clones to unstimulated subsets. The naive T cell population seemed more diverse than memory cells and seemed a major contributor to the alloresponse.

CDR1 is ENHRY and CDR2 is SYGVKD in the germline V gene. Trimming took 2 bases from V and 2 from J, leaving 12 bases between them. This CDR3 contains 15 residues. It was at 37°C and for more than 5 days that the mixed lymphocyte reaction cells were cocultured. Profiling relied on immunoSEQ multiplex PCR, and the TCRdb table lists in-frame clones only, not all of them. The sample records about 13,000 clones, less than 40% being singletons. The chain combines TRBV10-3 with TRBJ1-2; D unclear. Sequences were obtained from CFSE-low (dividing) CD8+ T cells sorted from an allogeneic mixed lymphocyte reaction. The clonotype was recovered from a human donor in good health; the cells came from an allogeneic mixed lymphocyte reaction. CDR3 nucleotides: TGTGCCATCAGTGAGGAGGCAGGCTCCAACTATGGCTACACCTTC. Translation: CAISEEAGSNYGYTF.